This T cell receptor (beta chain) was obtained from a study of CD8+ T cells in alopecia areata. Treatment meaning: oral pan-JAK inhibitor, 5-10 mg twice daily. V shed 6 bases and J 0 bases; nucleotides not matched to a gene: 7. From germline, CDR1 is SGHAT and CDR2 FQNNGV. CDR3 size: 16 residues. The sequencing template was cDNA reverse transcribed from extracted RNA. Libraries were prepared by immunoSEQ multiplex PCR; TCRdb keeps only in-frame clonotypes and omits some of them. The sample shows tens of thousands of clones, about 71% of them seen only once. The chain has TRBV11-2 and TRBJ2-2; 7 bases agree with TRBD1. The receptor comes from a human donor with alopecia areata. The sequenced sample was CD8+ T cells sorted from blood, obtained at week 4, from a patient treated with tofacitinib. The CDR3 region is CASRLRDSANTGELFF. The DNA for the CDR3 is TGTGCCAGCAGACTCCGGGACAGCGCGAACACCGGGGAGCTGTTTTTT.